Reported below is one T cell receptor beta chain. The antigen is undetermined. This specimen belongs to a study of cytomegalovirus exposure and HLA in healthy donors. Notes on the study in general: According to reports, the classifier identified cytomegalovirus status with high specificity and sensitivity. There were 150 to 200 TCR beta chains listed as cytomegalovirus-associated. That first-cohort TCR clusters tended to co-occur in the 130 or so validation repertoires was found in a later analysis.

This CDR3 region has 15 residues. V lost 5 bases and J lost 7; bases outside the gene matches: 9. The germline gives CDR1 SNHLY, CDR2 FYNNEI. TCRdb's table, derived via immunoSEQ multiplex PCR, lists solely in-frame clones and lacks some. Of around 60,000 clones in the sample, approximately 96% were seen once. The donors belonged to the approximately 120-subject validation cohort, separate from the approximately 670-subject first cohort. The sequencing sample was made of PBMCs. The sequence was collected from a man younger than 35 in good health and CMV-seropositive. This chain connects TRBV2 to TRBJ1-4, with TRBD1 matching over 8 bases. The CDR3: CASSPDRDFIEKLFF. The CDR3 bases are TGTGCCAGCAGTCCGGACAGGGACTTCATTGAAAAACTGTTTTTT.